The next 17 T cell receptor beta chains were all read from a single sample in a study of cytomegalovirus exposure and HLA in healthy donors. PCR primers comprised 60 Vbeta and 13 Jbeta primers. Clones were read by immunoSEQ multiplex PCR, and TCRdb kept only the in-frame ones, dropping some. Of around 130,000 clones in the sample, roughly 9% were seen once. The sequenced sample was PBMCs. The receptor source for this set is a woman between 40 and 55 years old in good health and CMV-seropositive.

Only a few counts were recorded for this clone. This rearrangement joins TRBV19 to TRBJ1-4; D gene uncertain. This CDR3 is 13 amino acids long. Germline CDR1 and CDR2: LNHDA and SQIVND (reference sequence). The germline V and J ends were trimmed by 1 base and 6 bases, with 6 bases remaining between them. For the CDR3, the DNA is TGTGCCAGTAGTATAGGGCACGATGAAAAACTGTTTTTT. This codes for CASSIGHDEKLFF.

This clone appeared a few times. The DNA for the CDR3 is TGTGCCAGCAGCTTGGCCCGGGGGGGGATAAATGAAAAACTGTTTTTT. Protein: CASSLARGGINEKLFF. J is TRBJ1-4 and V is TRBV5-4; the D gene is possibly TRBD1 (5 bases). Germline V lookup: CDR1 SGHNT, CDR2 YYREEE (reference sequence). Trimming took off 0 bases at V and 5 bases at J, with 14 bases between the two ends. This CDR3 contains 16 residues.

The chain links TRBV18 to TRBJ1-6; 8 bases are a match to TRBD1. The V gene end was trimmed by 4 bases and the J gene end by 5 bases; junction bases not matched to a gene: 10. CDR1 and CDR2 from the germline V gene are KGHSH and LQKENI. The CDR3 is made up of 17 amino acids. In DNA form, the CDR3 reads TGTGCCAGCTCACGAACACCGGACAGGGTTAATAATTCACCCCTCCACTTT. Residues: CASSRTPDRVNNSPLHF.

This clone occurred a few times. The chain is built from TRBV5-1 and TRBJ2-7; possible D gene TRBD1, 6 bases. Germline values: CDR1 SGHRS, CDR2 YFSETQ. This CDR3 contains 14 residues. V lost 2 bases and J 7 bases, leaving 16 bases between the germline ends. CDR3 region: CASSLGDIADEQYF. The CDR3, as DNA: TGCGCCAGCAGCTTAGGGGACATTGCGGATGAGCAGTACTTC. The variable domain in full, with the rest retrieved from reference TRBV5-1 and TRBJ2-7, is KAGVTQTPRYLIKTRGQQVTLSCSPISGHRSVSWYQQTPGQGLQFLFEYFSETQRNKGNFPGRFSGRQFSNSRSEMNVSTLELGDSALYLCASSLGDIADEQYFGPGTRLTVT.

This clone showed up just a few times. The chain is built from TRBV5-1 and TRBJ2-2; TRBD2 might be the D (7 bases). Trimming stripped 0 bases from V and 4 bases from J, with 16 bases between. Germline V gene lookup returns CDR1 SGHRS and CDR2 YFSETQ. This CDR3 spans 17 amino acids. CDR3: CASSLEGGPRVTGELFF. The CDR3 DNA sequence: TGCGCCAGCAGCTTGGAGGGGGGGCCCCGGGTCACCGGGGAGCTGTTTTTT. Full variable domain (outside the CDR3, taken from reference TRBV5-1 and TRBJ2-2): KAGVTQTPRYLIKTRGQQVTLSCSPISGHRSVSWYQQTPGQGLQFLFEYFSETQRNKGNFPGRFSGRQFSNSRSEMNVSTLELGDSALYLCASSLEGGPRVTGELFFGEGSRLTVL.

CDR3: CAISDPRRGTEAFF. In DNA form, the CDR3 reads TGTGCCATCAGTGATCCTCGGAGGGGCACTGAAGCTTTCTTT. The rearrangement links TRBV10-3 to TRBJ1-1; perhaps TRBD1 as D (5 bases). This CDR3 spans 14 amino acids. Germline assignment: CDR1 ENHRY and CDR2 SYGVKD. V was shortened by 3 bases and J by 4 bases, with 12 bases between the two germline ends.

This clone was detected a few times. The chain employs TRBV30 and TRBJ2-5, with 7 bases that match TRBD2. The J segment lost 4 bases and the V segment lost 0 bases, leaving 5 bases of the junction unmatched. From germline, CDR1 is GTSNPN and CDR2 SVGIG (reference sequence). The CDR3 spans 14 residues. DNA of the CDR3: TGTGCCTGGAGTGTGGGAGGGGCCGGAGAGACCCAGTACTTC. Protein: CAWSVGGAGETQYF.

This chain uses TRBV6-4 with TRBJ1-1; D gene unclear. The germline CDR1 and CDR2 sequences are MRHNA and SNTAGT. CDR3 length equals 16 residues. Trimming took 6 bases from V and 0 from J, leaving 17 bases between them. The DNA for the CDR3 is TGTGCCAGCAGCAAAGGTCCCGGGGTCTTGAACACTGAAGCTTTCTTT. This codes for CASSKGPGVLNTEAFF.

This clone was detected a few times. The chain combines TRBV27 with TRBJ2-3; D is possibly TRBD1 (6 bases). The V gene lost 6 bases and the J gene lost 2 bases, with 12 bases spanning the gap. Per germline, CDR1 MNHEY and CDR2 SMNVEV (reference sequence). The CDR3 sequence is 14 residues long. The CDR3 nucleotides are TGTGCCAGCAGGGTAGACAGGTACACAGATACGCAGTATTTT. Translating gives CASRVDRYTDTQYF.

The sample holds a few counts of this clone. The V gene is TRBV5-4, the J gene TRBJ2-2; 13 bases map to TRBD2. The CDR3 is 18 amino acids. The germline V gene has CDR1 SGHNT and CDR2 YYREEE (reference sequence). V trimming: 1 base; J trimming: 1 base; junction bases outside the gene matches: 4. This CDR3 is CASSLPTSGGLNTGELFF. CDR3 DNA sequence: TGTGCCAGCAGCTTGCCGACTAGCGGGGGGCTGAACACCGGGGAGCTGTTTTTT.

This clone has only a few counts. Other DNA sequences in this specimen translate into the identical CDR3. This chain uses TRBV5-4 with TRBJ1-1; a possible D gene is TRBD1 (6 bases). The germline gives CDR1 SGHNT, CDR2 YYREEE (reference sequence). Trimming shortened V by 4 bases and J by 0 bases, and 13 bases separated the two germline ends. This CDR3 contains 15 residues. The CDR3 here is CASSGGVSMNTEAFF. The CDR3 bases are TGTGCCAGCAGCGGGGGCGTATCCATGAACACTGAAGCTTTCTTT.

The chain carries TRBV7-8 and TRBJ2-1; 9 nucleotides align to TRBD1. CDR1 is SGHVS, CDR2 FQNEAQ, per germline. Trimming removed 2 bases from V and 9 bases from J; junction bases left unmatched: 11. The CDR3 covers 16 residues. CDR3 sequence (DNA): TGTGCCAGCAGCTTATTAACTGGGACAGGGAAGGGTGAGCAGTTCTTC. Residues: CASSLLTGTGKGEQFF.

CDR3 nucleotides: TGTGCCAGCAGTTTATCGCTCAACAGCATCGGATACGAGCAGTACTTC. Protein sequence: CASSLSLNSIGYEQYF. V is TRBV27 and J is TRBJ2-7; D is uncertain. V lost 0 bases to trimming and J lost 4 bases, with 16 bases between them. Germline V gives CDR1 MNHEY, CDR2 SMNVEV (reference sequence). CDR3 length: 16 amino acids.

The chain combines TRBV7-9 with TRBJ2-7, with 7 bases identical to TRBD1. V shed 4 bases and J 4 bases; nucleotides not matched to a gene: 10. The CDR3 totals 15 residues. The V gene's germline CDR1 is SEHNR and CDR2 FQNEAQ (reference sequence). The CDR3 region is CASSSSDRWTYEQYF. CDR3 DNA sequence: TGTGCCAGCAGCTCCTCGGACAGGTGGACTTACGAGCAGTACTTC.

The chain couples TRBV30 to TRBJ1-1; 7 bases are a match to TRBD1. CDR3 length equals 12 residues. Germline assignment: CDR1 GTSNPN and CDR2 SVGIG (reference sequence). V was clipped by 7 bases and J by 4 bases; unmatched bases: 6. For the CDR3, the DNA is TGTGCCTCCACCGGGACAGCCACTGAAGCTTTCTTT. Its translation is CASTGTATEAFF.

Only a few counts were recorded for this clone. The rearrangement uses TRBV9 and TRBJ2-3, with D perhaps TRBD2 (6 bases). V lost 3 bases, J lost 0 bases, and 8 bases lay in between. The CDR3 spans 14 residues. The V gene's germline CDR1 is SGDLS and CDR2 YYNGEE. CDR3 coding DNA: TGTGCCAGCAGCGCGGGGGTAAGCACAGATACGCAGTATTTT. Amino acid sequence: CASSAGVSTDTQYF. Full variable domain (rest looked up from reference TRBV9 and TRBJ2-3): DSGVTQTPKHLITATGQRVTLRCSPRSGDLSVYWYQQSLDQGLQFLIQYYNGEERAKGNILERFSAQQFPDLHSELNLSSLELGDSALYFCASSAGVSTDTQYFGPGTRLTVL.

This clone was seen a few times. The V and J genes are TRBV9 and TRBJ2-7; perhaps TRBD1 as D (7 bases). V lost 0 bases, J lost 3 bases, and 13 bases lay in between. The CDR3 consists of 15 residues. CDR1 and CDR2 from the germline V gene are SGDLS and YYNGEE. CDR3 in amino acids: CASSVGGQDYYEQYF. CDR3 nucleotide sequence: TGTGCCAGCAGCGTAGGAGGACAGGACTACTACGAGCAGTACTTC.